This TCR beta chain originates from a study of shared clonotypes between healthy human individuals. Across the study: The cohort comprised a couple of women and a few men. Their ages spanned 18 to 49 years. Plates per donor: three CD4 naive, three CD4 memory, two CD8 naive, one CD8 memory.

The germline V gene has CDR1 SGHTA and CDR2 FQGNSA. The CDR3 totals 14 residues. V gave up 5 bases and J gave up 7 bases; unmatched junction bases: 8. Sequencing was performed with immunoSEQ multiplex PCR; in TCRdb, only in-frame clones are kept and a portion is missing. The sample contains millions of clones, 85% to 95% of which appear only once. To note about this clone: Its antigen is still unknown.

Study-wide findings and caveats: Naive subsets, compared against memory subsets, generally had larger estimated richness values. A handful of donors showed sharing of around 5% of naive CD4 clonotypes.

The receptor was derived from a man younger than 35 in good health. Sequencing was carried out using naive CD4+ T cells sorted from blood. Specified subset: CD45RA+ positively selected. The chain uses TRBV7-2 and TRBJ1-2; the match to TRBD1 covers 9 bases. CDR3 nucleotide sequence: TGTGCCAGCAGCCGGACAGGGGAGGGGGCTGGCTACACCTTC. Translating gives CASSRTGEGAGYTF. Supplemented by reference TRBV7-2 and TRBJ1-2, the full variable domain reads GAGVSQSPSNKVTEKGKDVELRCDPISGHTALYWYRQSLGQGLEFLIYFQGNSAPDKSGLPSDRFSAERTGGSVSTLTIQRTQQEDSAVYLCASSRTGEGAGYTFGSGTRLTVV.